This T cell receptor (beta chain) derives from a study of CD8 T cells in Susac syndrome. cDNA came from roughly 0.5 to 1 ug RNA primed by random hexamers. The CDR3 of TCR beta was amplified by immunoSEQ multiplex PCR across 54 Vbeta and 13 Jbeta. TCRdb reprocessed the immunoSEQ multiplex PCR reads with MiXCR, giving one entry per CDR3 protein. The table shows more than 70,000 distinct CDR3 sequences, with approximately 94% occurring only once. The TCR was taken from a human donor with Susac syndrome. The specimen was CD8+ T cells from PBMCs.

CDR3: CASSLNGGGFSYEQYF. The CDR3 DNA reads TGTGCCAGCAGCTTAAACGGGGGGGGTTTCTCCTACGAGCAGTACTTC. The chain has TRBV11-2 and TRBJ2-7; TRBD2 matches 8 bases. CDR1 is SGHAT and CDR2 is FQNNGV in the germline V gene. The junction had 6 bases not matched to a gene; V was cut back by 2 bases and J by 0 bases. The CDR3 has 16 residues.